The sequence of this TCR beta chain was determined in a study of human T cells and chemical hapten exposure. General study findings and limits: Sensitization with DPC brought no change to TCRs above 1 in 1000 in frequency.

Time point: pre-sensitization, week 0. The treatment: therapeutic diphenylcyclopropenone sensitization with weekly scalp DPC. V shed 1 base, J shed 4 bases, and the junction held 4 bases outside the gene matches. The CDR3 is 14 residues long. Looked up from germline, CDR1 is SEHNR and CDR2 is FQNEAQ (reference sequence). TCRdb redid the calling of the RACE reads with MiXCR, one entry per CDR3 protein. This sample has about 290,000 distinct CDR3 sequences; 7.5% to 9% occur once, and the top ten carry more than 1%. This clonotype was seen many times. Its matching antigen is unknown. Material: whole blood, obtained in connection with sensitization to the hapten diphenylcyclopropenone (DPC). The chain uses TRBV7-9 and TRBJ2-7; TRBD1 matches at 7 bases. This TCR was sampled from a man in his late teens or twenties with alopecia areata. Some clones in this sample may be carry-over from other donors' samples. The CDR3 loop is CASSLEGQSYEQYF. The CDR3 nucleotides are TGTGCCAGCAGCTTAGAGGGACAGAGTTACGAGCAGTACTTC.